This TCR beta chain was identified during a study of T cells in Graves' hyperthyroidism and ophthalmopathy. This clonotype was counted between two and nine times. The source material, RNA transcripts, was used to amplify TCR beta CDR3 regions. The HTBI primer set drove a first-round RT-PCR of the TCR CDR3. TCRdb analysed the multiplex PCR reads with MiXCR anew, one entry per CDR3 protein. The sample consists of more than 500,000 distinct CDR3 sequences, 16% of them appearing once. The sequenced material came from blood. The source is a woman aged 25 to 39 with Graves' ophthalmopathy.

CDR3 residues: CASSVSVAGELFF. The CDR3 DNA sequence: TGTGCCAGCAGCGTATCGGTGGCCGGGGAGCTGTTTTTT. The rearrangement uses TRBV9 and TRBJ2-2; D is unresolved. The CDR3 consists of 13 residues. In germline, CDR1 is SGDLS, CDR2 YYNGEE. The V gene lost 1 base and the J gene lost 6 bases, with 7 bases spanning the gap.